These 18 T cell receptor beta chains were all obtained from the same sample, sequenced in a study of T-cell memory formation after mild COVID-19. Using its own MiXCR run on the 5' RACE reads, TCRdb lists one record per CDR3 protein. The data contain some 320,000 distinct CDR3 sequences, around 15% of them singletons. Source material: PBMCs or a T cell subset sorted from them (not recorded which). The receptors shown here come from a man aged 18 to 29 who had mild COVID-19 (a few samples of this study predate the infection). Cell type and time point are not known.

This sequence joins TRBV5-1 and TRBJ1-1; 11 bases are a match to TRBD1. There are 16 residues in the CDR3. Germline values: CDR1 SGHRS, CDR2 YFSETQ. The V and J ends lost 0 bases and 0 bases, in that order; junction bases with no gene match: 1. Here the CDR3 reads CASSLGTGGMNTEAFF. The CDR3 nucleotides are TGCGCCAGCAGCTTGGGGACAGGGGGCATGAACACTGAAGCTTTCTTT.

V and J are TRBV5-1 and TRBJ2-2; a weak D match, TRBD1 (5 bases). Germline CDR1 reads SGHRS; CDR2 reads YFSETQ. The germline V and J ends were trimmed by 4 bases and 1 base, with 11 bases remaining between them. The CDR3 totals 15 residues. CDR3 DNA: TGCGCCAGCAGCGTGAAAACAGGGAACACCGGGGAGCTGTTTTTT. Its translation: CASSVKTGNTGELFF.

In DNA, the CDR3 is TGTGCCACCAGCAGAGGAACGGGCAGGGGCCAGAATTCACCCCTCCACTTT. Its translation is CATSRGTGRGQNSPLHF. V usage is TRBV15 and J usage is TRBJ1-6, with D possibly matching TRBD1 (6 bases). CDR3 size: 17 residues. The germline V gene has CDR1 LNHNV and CDR2 YYDKDF (reference sequence). The ends were cut back, 1 base at V and 7 bases at J, with 17 bases in the middle.

This clonotype was observed a handful of times. The chain uses TRBV20-1 and TRBJ1-6, with D tentatively TRBD1 (5 bases). CDR1 DFQATT and CDR2 SNEGSKA come from the germline V gene (reference sequence). Trimming removed 0 bases at V and 3 bases at J, with 12 bases between. The CDR3 contains 16 residues. CDR3 residues: CSARDIIRDYNSPLHF. In DNA form, the CDR3 reads TGCAGTGCTAGAGATATCATCAGGGACTATAATTCACCCCTCCACTTT.

This clonotype appeared a few times. The chain links TRBV11-2 to TRBJ1-2; D not certain. This CDR3 comprises 15 residues. Germline V gene data show CDR1 as SGHAT and CDR2 as FQNNGV. V lost 3 bases and J lost 2, with 13 bases in between. The CDR3 protein is CASSFAGTSNYGYTF. The DNA for the CDR3 is TGTGCCAGCAGCTTTGCAGGAACCAGCAACTATGGCTACACCTTC.

The chain carries TRBV14 and TRBJ2-2; 7 positions match TRBD2. Per the germline V gene, CDR1 is SGHDN and CDR2 is FVKESK. Trimming removed 0 bases from V and 0 bases from J; junction bases left unmatched: 10. The CDR3 contains 19 residues. In DNA form, the CDR3 reads TGTGCCAGCAGCCAAGAAGGCCAAAGCCGGGGGGCGAACACCGGGGAGCTGTTTTTT. Encoded protein: CASSQEGQSRGANTGELFF.

The chain links TRBV28 to TRBJ2-5; a possible D gene is TRBD2 (6 bases). From germline, CDR1 is MDHEN and CDR2 SYDVKM. V gave up 4 bases and J gave up 2 bases, with 14 bases separating them. The CDR3 is made up of 15 amino acids. In nucleotides, the CDR3 is TGTGCCAGCAGTTCTTTCTCCGGGACTCAAGAGACCCAGTACTTC. Protein product: CASSSFSGTQETQYF.

V usage is TRBV10-3 and J usage is TRBJ1-3; no firm D call. V was trimmed by 8 bases and J by 0 bases, leaving 14 bases between them. The V gene's germline CDR1 is ENHRY and CDR2 SYGVKD. CDR3 length equals 15 residues. The CDR3 bases are TGTGCCATCCGACGGGCGGATCTCTCTGGAAACACCATATATTTT. Its protein is CAIRRADLSGNTIYF.

This clonotype was seen a few times. The chain is built from TRBV20-1 and TRBJ2-7; 9 bases line up with TRBD1. The CDR3 extends over 16 amino acids. Germline CDR1 DFQATT, CDR2 SNEGSKA (reference sequence). Unmatched junction bases numbered 9, after V lost 2 bases and J lost 1 base. CDR3 in amino acids: CSARKRDRAGSYEQYV. The CDR3 bases are TGCAGTGCTAGAAAAAGGGACAGGGCAGGGTCCTACGAGCAGTACGTC.

This clonotype has a handful of counts. The gene calls are TRBV10-2 and TRBJ2-5; D is uncertain. The CDR3 contains 13 residues. Germline loops: CDR1 WSHSY, CDR2 SAAADI. V lost 5 bases and J 5 bases, leaving 12 bases between the germline ends. DNA of the CDR3: TGCGCCAGCAGTTTAGGAGTTTTGGAGACCCAGTACTTC. Translation gives CASSLGVLETQYF.

The rearrangement links TRBV20-1 to TRBJ2-7, with a weak D call TRBD1 (7 bases). The V gene lost 5 bases and the J gene lost 0 bases, with 14 bases spanning the gap. Germline loops: CDR1 DFQATT, CDR2 SNEGSKA (reference sequence). The CDR3 has 14 amino acids. The DNA for the CDR3 is TGCAGTGCTCGAGGAGGGGACAGCTCCTACGAGCAGTACTTC. Its translation is CSARGGDSSYEQYF.

This clonotype was seen more than once but under ten times. J is TRBJ2-1 and V is TRBV5-6; 10 bases are shared with TRBD2. Germline-derived CDR1 and CDR2 are SGHDT and YYEEEE. There are 16 residues in the CDR3. The V and J ends lost 0 bases and 4 bases, in that order; junction bases with no gene match: 4. CDR3 DNA: TGTGCCAGCAGCTTGGGTGCTAGCGGGGGTTACAATGAGCAGTTCTTC. As protein: CASSLGASGGYNEQFF.

This clonotype was observed a few times. The V gene is TRBV6-5, the J gene TRBJ2-1; 8 nucleotides align to TRBD1. The CDR3 totals 13 residues. V lost 7 bases, J lost 6 bases, and 5 bases stayed unmatched. Germline V gene lookup returns CDR1 MNHEY and CDR2 SVGAGI. The CDR3 DNA reads TGTGCCAGCAAGAGACAGGGGCCCAATGAGCAGTTCTTC. It specifies CASKRQGPNEQFF.

This clonotype was picked up many times. The CDR3 sequence is CASSQDGRADTQYF. The CDR3 nucleotides are TGCGCCAGCAGCCAAGACGGGCGCGCAGATACGCAGTATTTT. The V call is TRBV4-3, the J call TRBJ2-3; no definite D call. Deletions cut 0 bases from V and 4 bases from J, with 8 bases between. CDR3 length: 14 amino acids. The germline V gene encodes CDR1 LGHNA and CDR2 YSLEER.

This chain joins TRBV29-1 and TRBJ2-3, with D possibly being TRBD1 (6 bases). The CDR3 loop spans 16 amino acids. The germline CDR1 and CDR2 sequences are SQVTM and ANQGSEA. V was clipped by 5 bases and J by 4 bases, with 22 bases between them. The CDR3 DNA is TGCAGCGTTCATAAAAGGGGCAGGGGATACCCAGATACGCAGTATTTT. This sequence encodes CSVHKRGRGYPDTQYF.

The sample holds many counts of this clonotype. V usage is TRBV12-3 or TRBV12-4 and J usage is TRBJ2-5, with 7 bases lining up with TRBD1. This CDR3 region has 14 residues. V lost 6 bases and J lost 2; bases outside the gene matches: 6. The CDR3 DNA sequence: TGTGCCAGCAGCACACTGGACAGGCAAGAGACCCAGTACTTC. Translation: CASSTLDRQETQYF.

The table lists this clonotype with a few counts. The V gene is TRBV10-3, the J gene TRBJ2-6; D uncertain. Germline V gene data show CDR1 as ENHRY and CDR2 as SYGVKD. Trimming left V 3 bases short and J 2 bases short, with 8 bases between. The CDR3 length is 15 residues. The CDR3 reads CAISEGLTGANVLTF. Written as DNA, the CDR3 is TGTGCCATCAGTGAAGGGCTTACTGGGGCCAACGTCCTGACTTTC.

The chain is built from TRBV20-1 and TRBJ1-5, with a possible D match to TRBD1 (5 bases). Trimming cost V 7 bases and J 5 bases, with 12 bases left between them. The CDR3 contains 12 residues. CDR1 DFQATT and CDR2 SNEGSKA come from the germline V gene (reference sequence). CDR3 protein: CSVGLGDQPQHF. The DNA for the CDR3 is TGCAGTGTGGGTCTAGGGGATCAGCCCCAGCATTTT.